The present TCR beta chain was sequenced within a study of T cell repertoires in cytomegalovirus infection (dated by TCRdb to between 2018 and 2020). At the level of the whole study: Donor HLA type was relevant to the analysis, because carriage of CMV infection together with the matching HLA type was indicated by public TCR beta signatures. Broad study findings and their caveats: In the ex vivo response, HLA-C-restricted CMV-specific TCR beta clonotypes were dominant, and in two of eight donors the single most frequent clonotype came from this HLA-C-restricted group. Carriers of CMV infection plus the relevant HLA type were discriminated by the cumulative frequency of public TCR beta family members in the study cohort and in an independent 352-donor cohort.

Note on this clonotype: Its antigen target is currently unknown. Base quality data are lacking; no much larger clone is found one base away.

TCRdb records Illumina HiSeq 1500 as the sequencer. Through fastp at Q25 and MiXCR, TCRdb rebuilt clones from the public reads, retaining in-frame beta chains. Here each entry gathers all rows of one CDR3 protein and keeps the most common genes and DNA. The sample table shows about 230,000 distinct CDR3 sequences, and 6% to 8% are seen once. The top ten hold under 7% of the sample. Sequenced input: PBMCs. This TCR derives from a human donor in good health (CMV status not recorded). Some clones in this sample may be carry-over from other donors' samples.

The CDR3 loop reads CSARDGRNEQFF. Read as DNA, the sequence is TGCAGTGCTAGAGACGGCAGGAATGAGCAGTTCTTC. Rearrangement joined TRBV20-1 to TRBJ2-1; confidence is insufficient to name the D gene. From the cysteine up to the phenylalanine, the CDR3 has a length of 12 residues. CDR3 DNA only is kept here, 36 bases in frame from base 1. For CDR1 and CDR2, the germline V gene (reference sequence) lists DFQATT and SNEGSKA. The germline ends are 7 bases apart after V is trimmed by 0 bases and J by 7 bases.